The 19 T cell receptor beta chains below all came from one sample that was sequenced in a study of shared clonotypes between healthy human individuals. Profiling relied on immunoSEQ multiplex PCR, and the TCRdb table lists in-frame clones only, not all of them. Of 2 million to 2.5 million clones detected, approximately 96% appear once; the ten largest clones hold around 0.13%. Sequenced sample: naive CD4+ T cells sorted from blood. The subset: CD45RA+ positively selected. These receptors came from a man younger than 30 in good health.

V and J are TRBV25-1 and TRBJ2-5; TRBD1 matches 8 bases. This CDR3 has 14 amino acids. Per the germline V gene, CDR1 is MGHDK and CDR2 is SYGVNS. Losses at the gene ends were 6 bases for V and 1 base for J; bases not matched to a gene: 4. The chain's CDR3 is CASSQGQGQETQYF. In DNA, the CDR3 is TGTGCCAGCAGCCAAGGACAGGGCCAAGAGACCCAGTACTTC.

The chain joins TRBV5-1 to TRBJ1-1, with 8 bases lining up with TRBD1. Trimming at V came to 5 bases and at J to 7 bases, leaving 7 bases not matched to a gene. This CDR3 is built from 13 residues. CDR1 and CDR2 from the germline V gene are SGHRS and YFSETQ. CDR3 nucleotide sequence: TGCGCCAGCAGGGGGACAGGTGGGGTTGAAGCTTTCTTT. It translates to CASRGTGGVEAFF.

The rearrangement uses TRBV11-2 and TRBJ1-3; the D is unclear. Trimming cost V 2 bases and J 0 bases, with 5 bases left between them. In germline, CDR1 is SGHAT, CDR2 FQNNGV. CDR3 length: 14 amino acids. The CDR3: CASSLRPSGNTIYF. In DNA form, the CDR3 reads TGTGCCAGCAGCTTACGCCCCTCTGGAAACACCATATATTTT.

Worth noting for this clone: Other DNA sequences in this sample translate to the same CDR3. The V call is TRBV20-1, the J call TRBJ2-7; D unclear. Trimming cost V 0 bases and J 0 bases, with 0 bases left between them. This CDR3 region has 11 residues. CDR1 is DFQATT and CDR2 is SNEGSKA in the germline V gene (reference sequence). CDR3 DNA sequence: TGCAGTGCTAGAGACTCCTACGAGCAGTACTTC. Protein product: CSARDSYEQYF.

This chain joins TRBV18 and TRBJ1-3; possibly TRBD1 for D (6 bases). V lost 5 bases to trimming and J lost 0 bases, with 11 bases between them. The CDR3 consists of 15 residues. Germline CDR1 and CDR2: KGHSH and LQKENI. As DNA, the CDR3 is TGTGCCAGCTCATCTCGGGACAACTCTGGAAACACCATATATTTT. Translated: CASSSRDNSGNTIYF.

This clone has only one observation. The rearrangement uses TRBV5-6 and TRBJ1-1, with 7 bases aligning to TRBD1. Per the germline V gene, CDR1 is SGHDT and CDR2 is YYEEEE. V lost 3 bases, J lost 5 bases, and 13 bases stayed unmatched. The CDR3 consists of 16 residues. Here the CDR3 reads CASSSGQVGRKTEAFF. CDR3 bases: TGTGCCAGCAGCTCCGGACAGGTTGGAAGAAAGACTGAAGCTTTCTTT.

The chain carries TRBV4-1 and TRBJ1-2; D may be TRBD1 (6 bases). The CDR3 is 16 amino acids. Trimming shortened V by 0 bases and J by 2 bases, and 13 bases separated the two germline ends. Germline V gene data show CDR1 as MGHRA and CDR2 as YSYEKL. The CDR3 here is CASSQEGQGMNYGYTF. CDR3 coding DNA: TGCGCCAGCAGCCAAGAAGGGCAGGGGATGAACTATGGCTACACCTTC.

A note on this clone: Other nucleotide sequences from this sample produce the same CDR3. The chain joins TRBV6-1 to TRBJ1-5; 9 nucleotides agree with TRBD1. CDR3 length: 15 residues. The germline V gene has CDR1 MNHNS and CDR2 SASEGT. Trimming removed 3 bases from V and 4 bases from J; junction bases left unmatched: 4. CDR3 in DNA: TGTGCCAGCAGTGAGGCCGGGACAGGGAATCAGCCCCAGCATTTT. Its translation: CASSEAGTGNQPQHF.

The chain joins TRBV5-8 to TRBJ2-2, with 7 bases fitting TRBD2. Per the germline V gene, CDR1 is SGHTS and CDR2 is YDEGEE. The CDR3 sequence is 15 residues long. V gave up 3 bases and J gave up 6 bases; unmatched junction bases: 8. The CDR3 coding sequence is TGTGCCAGCAGCTCGGGACTACGAGGGTCCGGGGAGCTGTTTTTT. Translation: CASSSGLRGSGELFF.

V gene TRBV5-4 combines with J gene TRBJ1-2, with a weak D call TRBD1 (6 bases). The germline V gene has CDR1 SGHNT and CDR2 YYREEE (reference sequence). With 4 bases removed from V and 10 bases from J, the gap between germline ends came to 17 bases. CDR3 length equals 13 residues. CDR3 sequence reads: CASSITTGLYYTF. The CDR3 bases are TGTGCCAGCAGCATCACGACAGGACTGTACTACACCTTC.

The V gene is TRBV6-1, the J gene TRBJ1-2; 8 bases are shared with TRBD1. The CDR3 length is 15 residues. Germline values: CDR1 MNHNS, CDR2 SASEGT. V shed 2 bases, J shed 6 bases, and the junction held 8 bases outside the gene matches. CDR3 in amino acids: CASSEIARGPNGYTF. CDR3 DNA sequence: TGTGCCAGCAGTGAAATCGCCAGGGGGCCGAATGGCTACACCTTC.

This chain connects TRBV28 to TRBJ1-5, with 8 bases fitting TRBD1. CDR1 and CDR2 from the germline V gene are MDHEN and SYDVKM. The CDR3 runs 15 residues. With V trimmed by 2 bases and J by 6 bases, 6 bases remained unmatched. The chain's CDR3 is CASSLRTGSSQPQHF. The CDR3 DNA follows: TGTGCCAGCAGTTTACGGACAGGGAGTAGTCAGCCCCAGCATTTT.

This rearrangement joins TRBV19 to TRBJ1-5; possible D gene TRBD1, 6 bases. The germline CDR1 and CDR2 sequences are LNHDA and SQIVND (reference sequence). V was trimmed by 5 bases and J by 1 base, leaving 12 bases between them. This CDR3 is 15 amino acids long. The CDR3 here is CASSPRGQSNQPQHF. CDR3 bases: TGTGCCAGTAGTCCTCGCGGACAGAGCAATCAGCCCCAGCATTTT.

Here the CDR3 DNA reads TGTGCCAGCAGTGAGCTGGGGTGGTCGGACAACACTGAAGCTTTCTTT. Translation gives CASSELGWSDNTEAFF. V usage is TRBV2 and J usage is TRBJ1-1; D gene unclear. CDR1 SNHLY and CDR2 FYNNEI come from the germline V gene. Trimming pared 3 bases from V and 2 bases from J, leaving 16 bases between. The CDR3 length is 16 residues.

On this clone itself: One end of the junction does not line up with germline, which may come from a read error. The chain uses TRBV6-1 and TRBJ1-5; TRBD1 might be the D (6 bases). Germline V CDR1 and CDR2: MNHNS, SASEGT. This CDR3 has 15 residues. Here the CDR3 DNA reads TGTGCCAGCAGTGAGACGACAGGTAGCACTCAGCCCCAGCATTTT. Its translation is CASSETTGSTQPQHF.

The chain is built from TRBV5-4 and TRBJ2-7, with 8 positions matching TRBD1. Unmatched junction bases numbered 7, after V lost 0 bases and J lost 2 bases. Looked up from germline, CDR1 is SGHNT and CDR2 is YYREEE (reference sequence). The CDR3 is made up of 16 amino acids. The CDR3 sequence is CASSLVGTGLPYEQYF. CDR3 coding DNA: TGTGCCAGCAGCTTGGTAGGGACAGGTCTCCCCTACGAGCAGTACTTC.

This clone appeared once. The CDR3, as DNA: TGCGCCAGCAGCCTTCCCACGACAGGGGGGGCGAACACTGAAGCTTTCTTT. Protein product: CASSLPTTGGANTEAFF. The rearrangement joins TRBV5-1 to TRBJ1-1; 9 nucleotides match TRBD1. This CDR3 contains 17 residues. The V gene end was trimmed by 4 bases and the J gene end by 1 base; junction bases not matched to a gene: 11. The germline V gene has CDR1 SGHRS and CDR2 YFSETQ.

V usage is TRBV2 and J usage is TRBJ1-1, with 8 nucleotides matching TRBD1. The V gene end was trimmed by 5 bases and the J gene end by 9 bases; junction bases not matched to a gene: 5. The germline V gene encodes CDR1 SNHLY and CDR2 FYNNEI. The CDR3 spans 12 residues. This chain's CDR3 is CASSSDRGQAFF. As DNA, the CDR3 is TGTGCCAGCAGTTCCGACAGGGGCCAAGCTTTCTTT. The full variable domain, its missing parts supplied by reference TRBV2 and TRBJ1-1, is EPEVTQTPSHQVTQMGQEVILRCVPISNHLYFYWYRQILGQKVEFLVSFYNNEISEKSEIFDDQFSVERPDGSNFTLKIRSTKLEDSAMYFCASSSDRGQAFFGQGTRLTVV.

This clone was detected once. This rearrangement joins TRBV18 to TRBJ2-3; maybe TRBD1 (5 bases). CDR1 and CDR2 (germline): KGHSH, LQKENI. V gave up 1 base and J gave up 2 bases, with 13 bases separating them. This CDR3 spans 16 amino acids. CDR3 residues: CASSPQGASFTDTQYF. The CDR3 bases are TGTGCCAGCTCACCACAAGGGGCTTCATTCACAGATACGCAGTATTTT.